This T cell receptor beta chain originates from a study of PD-1 blockade in classical Hodgkin lymphoma. Overall study: Intravenous nivolumab at 3 mg/kg was given to patients every 2 weeks.

Note on this clone: Its target is not known.

All the patients suffered relapse after autologous stem cell transplantation, and brentuximab vedotin exposure differed. There are 16 residues in the CDR3. CDR1 is LGHNA and CDR2 is YSLEER in the germline V gene. The ends were cut back, 1 base at V and 4 bases at J, with 14 bases in the middle. Assay: immunoSEQ multiplex PCR; the TCRdb copy retains only in-frame clones and omits some. The sample shows about 100,000 clones, around 89% of them seen only once. Study-wide findings and caveats: Complete responders possessed baseline diversity comparable to newly diagnosed patients. Initiation of nivolumab under 1 year after ASCT led to exclusion of patients.

The genes are TRBV4-3 and TRBJ1-3; unclear D gene. This receptor was identified in a human donor with classical Hodgkin lymphoma. The sample here was peripheral blood mononuclear cells (PBMCs), taken before the second cycle of nivolumab. The CDR3 sequence is CASSQVGSRTGNTIYF. The CDR3 DNA sequence: TGCGCCAGCAGCCAAGTGGGGTCGCGGACCGGAAACACCATATATTTT.